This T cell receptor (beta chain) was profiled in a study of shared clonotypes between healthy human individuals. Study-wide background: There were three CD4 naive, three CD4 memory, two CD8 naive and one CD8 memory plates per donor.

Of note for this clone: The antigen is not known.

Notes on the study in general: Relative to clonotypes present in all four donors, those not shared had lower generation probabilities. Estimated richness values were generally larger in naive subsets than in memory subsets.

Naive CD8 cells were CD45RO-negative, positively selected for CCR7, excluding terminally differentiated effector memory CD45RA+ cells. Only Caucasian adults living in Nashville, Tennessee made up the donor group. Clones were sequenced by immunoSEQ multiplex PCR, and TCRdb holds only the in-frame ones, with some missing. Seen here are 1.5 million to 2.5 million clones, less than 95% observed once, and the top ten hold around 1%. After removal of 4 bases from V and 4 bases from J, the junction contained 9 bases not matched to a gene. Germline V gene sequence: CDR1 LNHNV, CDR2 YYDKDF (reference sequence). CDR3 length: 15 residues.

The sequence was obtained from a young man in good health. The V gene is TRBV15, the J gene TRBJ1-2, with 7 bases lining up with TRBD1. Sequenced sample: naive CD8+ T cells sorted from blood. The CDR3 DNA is TGTGCCACCAGCAACAGGACAGGAGAGGGCTATGGCTACACCTTC. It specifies CATSNRTGEGYGYTF. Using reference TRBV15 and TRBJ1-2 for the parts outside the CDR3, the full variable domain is DAMVIQNPRYQVTQFGKPVTLSCSQTLNHNVMYWYQQKSSQAPKLLFHYYDKDFNNEADTPDNFQSRRPNTSFCFLDIRSPGLGDTAMYLCATSNRTGEGYGYTFGSGTRLTVV.